This is a list of T cell receptor beta chains from one sample in a study of tumor-infiltrating lymphocytes in oesophageal squamous cell carcinoma. One entry per CDR3 protein, called by TCRdb with MiXCR from the PCR reads. The data contain approximately 19,000 distinct CDR3 sequences, over 40% of them seen just once; the ten biggest clones take up around 30%. Sequenced sample: normal esophageal tissue next to the tumor. The source of these receptors is a female donor with esophageal squamous cell carcinoma. Each CDR3 is given with its conserved first and last residue. Fields, in order: V gene, D gene, clone size, J gene, CDR3 protein, CDR3 DNA. The D gene is left open where the match is weak. Expanded clones are given a class, and other clones once, few, many or no size at all.

V: TRBV7-2; D: NA; size: NA; J: TRBJ2-5; CDR3: CASSHYEGLPGETQYF; DNA: TGTGCCAGCAGCCATTATGAAGGACTTCCCGGGGAGACCCAGTACTTC
V: TRBV10-3; D: TRBD2; size: NA; J: TRBJ2-5; CDR3: CAISESVSGSETQYF; DNA: TGTGCCATCAGTGAGTCGGTTAGCGGGAGTGAGACCCAGTACTTC
V: TRBV9; D: NA; size: NA; J: TRBJ2-1; CDR3: CASSPARGNEQFF; DNA: TGTGCCAGCAGCCCAGCGAGGGGTAATGAGCAGTTCTTC
V: TRBV5-1; D: NA; size: many; J: TRBJ2-3; CDR3: CASSLGSQGGTDTQYF; DNA: TGCGCCAGCAGCTTGGGCTCGCAAGGGGGCACAGATACGCAGTATTTT
V: TRBV7-9; D: TRBD2; size: NA; J: TRBJ2-1; CDR3: CASSLWPSGYNEQFF; DNA: TGTGCCAGCAGCTTATGGCCTAGCGGCTACAATGAGCAGTTCTTC
V: TRBV28; D: TRBD1; size: few; J: TRBJ1-5; CDR3: CASRDRVAWAQHF; DNA: TGTGCCAGCCGGGACAGGGTGGCATGGGCCCAGCATTTT
V: TRBV7-2; D: NA; size: once; J: TRBJ1-1; CDR3: CASSLASRGYDTEAFF; DNA: TGTGCCAGCAGCTTAGCTTCCAGGGGATACGACACTGAAGCTTTCTTT
V: TRBV7-3; D: NA; size: NA; J: TRBJ2-2; CDR3: CASSLTGGTGELFF; DNA: TGTGCCAGCAGCTTAACAGGGGGAACCGGGGAGCTGTTTTTT
V: TRBV7-2; D: NA; size: NA; J: TRBJ2-5; CDR3: CASSLTRQETQYF; DNA: TGTGCCAGCAGCTTAACGCGGCAAGAGACCCAGTACTTC
V: TRBV10-2; D: NA; size: medium-sized; J: TRBJ2-1; CDR3: CASSWGGSGNEQFF; DNA: TGCGCCAGCAGTTGGGGTGGGTCGGGCAATGAGCAGTTCTTC
V: TRBV27; D: NA; size: many; J: TRBJ2-1; CDR3: CASSRRGADNEQFF; DNA: TGTGCCAGCAGCCGTAGGGGAGCTGACAATGAGCAGTTCTTC
V: TRBV20-1; D: TRBD2; size: few; J: TRBJ2-1; CDR3: CSARVDGRAGVGNEQFF; DNA: TGCAGTGCTAGAGTGGACGGGAGGGCCGGGGTCGGCAATGAGCAGTTCTTC
V: TRBV7-3; D: TRBD2; size: NA; J: TRBJ2-2; CDR3: CASSLGLAGDGELFF; DNA: TGTGCCAGCAGCTTGGGACTAGCGGGAGACGGGGAGCTGTTTTTT
V: TRBV7-3; D: TRBD2; size: NA; J: TRBJ2-3; CDR3: CASSLEASGKPTDTQYF; DNA: TGTGCCAGCAGCCTAGAGGCTAGCGGGAAACCCACAGATACGCAGTATTTT
V: TRBV10-3; D: NA; size: NA; J: TRBJ2-7; CDR3: CAISPSTSYEQYF; DNA: TGTGCCATCAGTCCTTCAACTAGCTACGAGCAGTACTTC
V: TRBV24-1; D: NA; size: few; J: TRBJ2-6; CDR3: CATYFTNSTGTF; DNA: TGTGCCACCTACTTTACTAACAGCACGGGGACTTTC
V: TRBV28; D: NA; size: many; J: TRBJ2-3; CDR3: CASSLWPGTGTTDTQYF; DNA: TGTGCCAGCAGTTTATGGCCTGGTACAGGGACCACAGATACGCAGTATTTT
V: TRBV7-6; D: NA; size: NA; J: TRBJ1-1; CDR3: CASSPPTGIPFF; DNA: TGTGCCAGCAGCCCCCCAACAGGGATACCTTTCTTT
V: TRBV11-2; D: NA; size: NA; J: TRBJ1-1; CDR3: CAVGRGPFF; DNA: TGTGCCGTAGGGCGGGGACCTTTCTTT
V: TRBV6-5; D: NA; size: NA; J: TRBJ2-3; CDR3: CASGLGGRADTQYF; DNA: TGTGCCAGCGGACTAGGGGGCCGAGCAGATACGCAGTATTTT
V: TRBV28; D: NA; size: NA; J: TRBJ2-7; CDR3: CASSSPMMVVENYEQYF; DNA: TGTGCCAGCAGTTCCCCCATGATGGTCGTGGAAAACTACGAGCAGTACTTC
V: TRBV27; D: TRBD2; size: NA; J: TRBJ2-1; CDR3: CASTLSGTSSFF; DNA: TGTGCCAGCACCCTTAGTGGGACTAGCTCTTTCTTC
V: TRBV7-9; D: NA; size: NA; J: TRBJ2-7; CDR3: CASSPLGSYEQYF; DNA: TGTGCCAGCAGCCCCTTGGGGTCCTACGAGCAGTACTTC